This TCR beta chain was obtained from a study of shared clonotypes between healthy human individuals (dated by TCRdb to 2019 to 2021). About the investigation overall: The cohort included a few men and a couple of women between 18 and 49 years of age. To estimate repertoire size and how much clonotype sharing occurs between individuals, the study deeply sequenced the blood TCR repertoires of roughly 5 healthy adults. To increase sequencing depth and limit assay-specific biases, TCR repertoire library preparation and sequencing were carried out by different laboratories using diverse techniques. Each donor's leukapheresis produced roughly between roughly 0.85 and 9.5 billion PBMCs. What the research found in general, with its limitations: Only blood was sampled, and tissue TCR repertoires likely differ from those in blood. Because the study included a small number of donors, the genetic and exposure-history diversity represented was limited. Pairwise subsampling indicated that sequencing depth was expected to affect the degree of clonotype sharing among donors.

Using the deep immunoSEQ assay, TCR CDR3 regions were amplified from genomic DNA by multiplex PCR. For each cell subset, the extracted genomic DNA was distributed evenly across all wells of several immunoSEQ 96-well plates, and each plate served as one replicate. Each replicate PCR for unsorted PBMC received 250 to 300 ng genomic DNA, equal to about 30,000 T cell genomes. Ten immunoSEQ deep assay plates were used to sequence the unsorted PBMC genomic DNA. The purified libraries were quantified using a Qubit 3.0 fluorometer, sized with a Bioanalyzer 2100, and then quantified again using the KAPA Library Quantification kit. Each immunoSEQ 96-well plate was sequenced on its own single-read 150-cycle Illumina NextSeq 550 flow cell. The original pipeline was this. Because only junctional sequences without quality scores were contained in the immunoSEQ output, filtering matching that applied to full-length reads could not be performed. Sequences were annotated with PyIR, a Python wrapper for IgBLAST v1.9, and V/J genes and CDR3 were assigned using IMGT germline references. Any read was removed if the V/J assignment was weak (E-value above 1e-6), the CDR3 was missing, or the read contained stop codons, out-of-frame junctions, or ambiguous translated residues. V3J clonotypes were defined as sequences sharing the same inferred V gene, J gene, and CDR3 amino acid sequence. Percentage overlap between repertoires was calculated by dividing the number of shared unique clonotypes by the size of the smaller repertoire. Three approaches were used to assess repertoire richness: RTK rarefaction, the Chao1 estimator, and Recon v2.1 estimates of unobserved clonotypes. In TCRdb, the immuneACCESS table is reduced to in-frame sequences with V and J assigned. These tables do not hold every clone; where another copy was compared, an unresolved V gene accounts for under half, and the others remain unexplained. From that table come the V and J calls and clone size; the DNA was used to work out D and trimming. The sample table shows about half a million clones, and roughly 80% are seen once. The top ten hold about 11% of the sample.

For this clone: Its binding antigen is unknown. A junction boundary mismatches the germline segment, possibly from a read error.

The donors were healthy, HIV-negative adults who had no recently reported acute infections or vaccinations. Every donor was a Caucasian adult residing in Nashville, Tennessee, USA. For unsorted samples, 96 million or so PBMCs were counted, and genomic DNA was extracted using the QIAamp DNA Blood Mini kit. Blood was collected by leukapheresis, and PBMCs were isolated by Ficoll-Histopaque density gradient centrifugation and then cryopreserved in liquid nitrogen vapor phase. Specimen: PBMCs. The sequence was collected from a woman aged 40 to 50 in good health. Some clones in this sample may be carry-over from other donors' samples.

In nucleotide form, the sequence is TGCGCCGGCAGCGTCGACGTCAATGAGCAGTTCTTC. Translated, it reads CAGSVDVNEQFF. The sequence is built from TRBV5-1 and TRBJ2-1; the D gene remains uncertain. In the germline V gene, CDR1 corresponds to SGHRS and CDR2 to YFSETQ. Inclusive of the bounding cysteine and phenylalanine, the CDR3 is 12 residues long. Only the CDR3 region is kept as DNA, spanning 36 bases read in frame from base 1.